A single sample is the source of the 15 T cell receptor beta chains below, sequenced in a study of blood T cell repertoires in COVID-19. Profiling relied on immunoSEQ multiplex PCR, and the TCRdb table lists in-frame clones only, not all of them. The repertoire holds 190,000 or so clones, with more than 70% as singletons. The sequencing sample was made of PBMCs or T cells enriched from blood (not recorded which). The receptors stem from a woman aged 18-29 years who had recovered from COVID-19.

This chain uses TRBV6-6 with TRBJ1-2, with D perhaps matching TRBD1 (6 bases). This CDR3 has 13 amino acids. CDR1 and CDR2 from the germline V gene are MNHNY and SVGAGI (reference sequence). The germline V and J ends were trimmed by 5 bases and 5 bases, with 12 bases remaining between them. The CDR3 region has the DNA TGTGCCAGCAGTCCCCGGGACATTTATGGCTACACCTTC. Protein product: CASSPRDIYGYTF.

The chain carries TRBV27 and TRBJ2-5, with 7 positions matching TRBD1. The CDR3 runs 14 residues. With 7 bases clipped from V and 1 base from J, the junction kept 6 bases outside the gene matches. In germline, CDR1 is MNHEY, CDR2 SMNVEV (reference sequence). CDR3 nucleotide sequence: TGTGCCAGCATCTTGACAGGGACCCAAGAGACCCAGTACTTC. This translates into CASILTGTQETQYF.

The V gene is TRBV24-1, the J gene TRBJ1-1, with D perhaps matching TRBD1 (5 bases). The CDR3 is made up of 13 amino acids. V was shortened by 9 bases and J by 4 bases, with 14 bases between the two germline ends. From germline, CDR1 is KGHDR and CDR2 SFDVKD. Here the CDR3 DNA reads TGTGCCACCGCGGAAAGGGGTCGCACTGAAGCTTTCTTT. Translating gives CATAERGRTEAFF.

V usage is TRBV4-1 and J usage is TRBJ1-5; D gene unclear. CDR3 size: 16 residues. The germline V gene encodes CDR1 MGHRA and CDR2 YSYEKL. V was cut by 3 bases and J by 9 bases, with 21 bases left in between. CDR3 amino acids: CASSQIDLVVARPQHF. DNA of the CDR3: TGCGCCAGCAGCCAGATAGATCTGGTGGTAGCGAGGCCCCAGCATTTT.

As DNA, the CDR3 is TGTGCCAGCAGCCGGGCGGGTGGCTACACCTTC. It encodes CASSRAGGYTF. This chain links TRBV7-9 with TRBJ1-2; D is uncertain. The length of the CDR3 is 11 residues. Germline values: CDR1 SEHNR, CDR2 FQNEAQ (reference sequence). Trimming took 5 bases from V and 7 from J, leaving 8 bases between them.

This clone was found once. The chain joins TRBV5-1 to TRBJ1-2; no definite D call. CDR3 length: 15 residues. V lost 0 bases and J 2 bases, leaving 11 bases between the germline ends. Germline V gene sequence: CDR1 SGHRS, CDR2 YFSETQ. The CDR3 DNA sequence: TGCGCCAGCAGCTTGGCACAGTTTGCCAACTATGGCTACACCTTC. Translated, it gives CASSLAQFANYGYTF.

This chain uses TRBV6-5 with TRBJ2-7, with 10 nucleotides matching TRBD2. Germline values: CDR1 MNHEY, CDR2 SVGAGI. The CDR3 length is 14 residues. V lost 4 bases to trimming and J lost 4 bases; unmatched junction nucleotides: 4. The CDR3 reads CASSSLAGRYEQYF. For the CDR3, the DNA is TGTGCCAGCAGTTCACTAGCGGGGCGTTACGAGCAGTACTTC.

V and J are TRBV28 and TRBJ1-3; D ambiguous. Between the trimmed V and J ends, which lost 5 bases and 0 bases, there was a span of 17 bases. The CDR3 length is 17 residues. Germline V lookup: CDR1 MDHEN, CDR2 SYDVKM. The CDR3 region has the DNA TGTGCCAGCAGTCCGACTGGACTGGCGTCCTCTGGAAACACCATATATTTT. Amino acids: CASSPTGLASSGNTIYF. The variable domain in full, with the rest retrieved from reference TRBV28 and TRBJ1-3, is DVKVTQSSRYLVKRTGEKVFLECVQDMDHENMFWYRQDPGLGLRLIYFSYDVKMKEKGDIPEGYSVSREKKERFSLILESASTNQTSMYLCASSPTGLASSGNTIYFGEGSWLTVV.

The rearrangement links TRBV13 to TRBJ2-7; a weak D match, TRBD1 (6 bases). The CDR3 spans 13 residues. V lost 4 bases and J 6 bases, leaving 13 bases between the germline ends. In germline, CDR1 is PRHDT, CDR2 FYEKMQ (reference sequence). The CDR3 region is CASSSRMGAEQYF. Written as DNA, the CDR3 is TGTGCCAGCAGCTCCCGAATGGGGGCCGAGCAGTACTTC.

J is TRBJ2-7 and V is TRBV5-4; 8 nucleotides agree with TRBD2. V dropped 2 bases and J dropped 5; count of bases not matched to a gene: 12. The length of the CDR3 is 16 residues. Germline CDR1 is SGHNT and CDR2 is YYREEE (reference sequence). The CDR3 sequence is CASSFGSGGPQDEQYF. As DNA, the CDR3 is TGTGCCAGCAGCTTTGGGAGCGGGGGCCCCCAGGACGAGCAGTACTTC.

A note on this clone: One end of the junction fails to match germline, which may point to a read error. The chain links TRBV2 to TRBJ2-7; 7 nucleotides align to TRBD2. Germline lookup yields CDR1 SNHLY and CDR2 FYNNEI. CDR3 length: 13 residues. The CDR3 protein is CASSGGGVTGPNF. The CDR3 DNA reads TGTGCCAGCAGTGGGGGAGGGGTAACAGGCCCGAACTTC.

This clone was picked up one time. The chain uses TRBV27 and TRBJ1-1; 8 bases align to TRBD1. Losses at the gene ends were 5 bases for V and 5 bases for J; bases not matched to a gene: 4. The germline V gene encodes CDR1 MNHEY and CDR2 SMNVEV (reference sequence). CDR3 length: 13 amino acids. The CDR3 DNA follows: TGTGCCAGCAGTCGGGACAGGTCGACTGAAGCTTTCTTT. Translating it yields CASSRDRSTEAFF.

The chain's CDR3 is CASSYGGESTEAFF. CDR3 nucleotide sequence: TGTGCCAGCAGTTATGGGGGGGAGAGCACTGAAGCTTTCTTT. The chain couples TRBV6-5 to TRBJ1-1; a possible D gene is TRBD1 (5 bases). This CDR3 has 14 amino acids. Trimming shortened V by 3 bases and J by 4 bases, and 12 bases separated the two germline ends. Germline CDR1 and CDR2: MNHEY and SVGAGI.

The sample holds one count of this clone. V is TRBV4-1 and J is TRBJ2-1, with TRBD2 identical over 7 bases. Trimming removed 4 bases from V and 5 bases from J; junction bases left unmatched: 8. The CDR3 contains 15 residues. Germline assignment: CDR1 MGHRA and CDR2 YSYEKL. CDR3 loop: CASSPLPGRDNEQFF. CDR3 in DNA: TGCGCCAGCAGCCCCCTACCTGGGAGGGACAATGAGCAGTTCTTC.

The V gene is TRBV5-4, the J gene TRBJ1-2; 8 bases align to TRBD1. V shed 3 bases, J shed 5 bases, and the junction held 3 bases outside the gene matches. The CDR3 totals 13 residues. The germline CDR1 and CDR2 sequences are SGHNT and YYREEE (reference sequence). The chain's CDR3 is CASSSQGEYGYTF. In nucleotides, the CDR3 is TGTGCCAGCAGCTCACAGGGGGAGTATGGCTACACCTTC.